The rows below give T cell receptor beta chains drawn from one sample of a study of T cells after yellow fever vaccination. Each CDR3 protein gets one entry after TCRdb re-called the 5' RACE reads with MiXCR. Here the sample spans 350,000 to 450,000 distinct CDR3 sequences, around 20% being singletons. The source material was PBMCs, sampled before the yellow fever booster vaccination. These receptor sequences come from a man aged 18 to 29 who received the YFV17D yellow fever vaccine. The CDR3 runs from the conserved cysteine through the conserved F or W. Each record gives: V gene, clone size, J gene, D gene, CDR3 DNA, CDR3 protein. A D gene is named only where the DNA matches it firmly. For some rows the clone size is stated as once, few or many, or as a class when expanded; others skip it.

>TRBV5-1|few|TRBJ2-1|NA
TGCGCCAGCGCCCTCGGAGCGGAGGTTTACAATGAGCAGTTCTTC
CASALGAEVYNEQFF
>TRBV12-3/TRBV12-4|NA|TRBJ1-1|NA
TGTGCCACCGGCGTTCAATATAGGAACACTGAAGCTTTCTTT
CATGVQYRNTEAFF
>TRBV7-2|few|TRBJ2-4|NA
TGTGCCAGCAGCTGGGACGGCAAAAACATTCAGTACTTC
CASSWDGKNIQYF
>TRBV7-8|many|TRBJ2-3|TRBD2
TGTGCCAGCAGCCCGGGGACTAGCGGGGGACTCACAGATACGCAGTATTTT
CASSPGTSGGLTDTQYF
>TRBV7-2|few|TRBJ1-2|TRBD1
TGTGCCAGCAGCTTAGCAGGGACAGGGGCCAACTATGGCTACACCTTC
CASSLAGTGANYGYTF
>TRBV20-1|many|TRBJ1-4|NA
TGCAGTGCTAGAGATCCCCGGATCCATGAAAAACTGTTTTTT
CSARDPRIHEKLFF
>TRBV6-6|NA|TRBJ2-2|NA
TGTGCCAGTACCAGGGGCGACACCGGGGAGCTGTTTTTT
CASTRGDTGELFF
>TRBV12-3/TRBV12-4|many|TRBJ2-5|NA
TGTGCCAGCAGCGTGCCTGGGACTCCGGAGACCCAGTACTTC
CASSVPGTPETQYF
>TRBV29-1|NA|TRBJ2-1|TRBD1
TGCAGCGCAAGGGGACAGAACTACAATGAGCAGTTCTTC
CSARGQNYNEQFF
>TRBV7-2|NA|TRBJ2-3|NA
TGTGCCAGCAGCTTATACGCAGATACGCAGTATTTT
CASSLYADTQYF
>TRBV3-1|few|TRBJ2-3|NA
TGTGCCAGCAGCCCGGGGCTTTATACGCAGTATTTT
CASSPGLYTQYF
>TRBV15|NA|TRBJ1-1|NA
TGTGCCACCAGCAGAGATCACAGGGAAGCTTTCTTT
CATSRDHREAFF
>TRBV10-3|NA|TRBJ2-2|TRBD1
TGTGCCATCTACGGGACAGGAGGCACCGGGGAGCTGTTTTTT
CAIYGTGGTGELFF
>TRBV7-6|NA|TRBJ2-3|TRBD1
TGTGCCAGCAGCCCGGACAGGGTAGAAGATACGCAGTATTTT
CASSPDRVEDTQYF
>TRBV5-6|few|TRBJ1-2|TRBD1
TGTGCCAGCAGCTTCCGGACAGGGGGCGACGGCTACACCTTC
CASSFRTGGDGYTF
>TRBV10-3|few|TRBJ2-3|TRBD1
TGTGCCAACAGGGGGCAGGGCACAGATACGCAGTATTTT
CANRGQGTDTQYF
>TRBV10-3|NA|TRBJ2-7|TRBD2
TGTGCCATCAGTCTAGCGGGAACCTCCTACGAGCAGTACTTC
CAISLAGTSYEQYF
>TRBV15|NA|TRBJ1-4|NA
TGTGCCACCAGCAGGGCCAGGGGCACAACTAATGAAAAACTGTTTTTT
CATSRARGTTNEKLFF
>TRBV12-3/TRBV12-4|few|TRBJ2-5|TRBD1
TGTGCCAGCACCAAGCTTCCGGGACAGCAAGAGACCCAGTACTTC
CASTKLPGQQETQYF
>TRBV4-1|few|TRBJ2-3|TRBD2
TGCGCCAGCAGCCACCCGGCGAGCGGGGGAAGGACAGATACGCAGTATTTT
CASSHPASGGRTDTQYF
>TRBV7-2|few|TRBJ2-3|NA
TGTGCCAGCAGCTCGGTTACAGATACGCAGTATTTT
CASSSVTDTQYF
>TRBV9|few|TRBJ2-7|NA
TGTGCCAGCAGCCGGGATCCACTCTCCTACGAGCAGTACTTC
CASSRDPLSYEQYF
>TRBV7-2|NA|TRBJ2-5|NA
TGTGCCAGCAGCTTTGGAGGGGGTGGGGAGACCCAGTACTTC
CASSFGGGGETQYF
>TRBV4-3|few|TRBJ2-7|TRBD1
TGCGCCAGCAGCACCTACCGACAGGGTCGGGAGCAGTACTTC
CASSTYRQGREQYF
>TRBV12-3/TRBV12-4|NA|TRBJ1-6|NA
TGTGCCAGCACCCGGACGGCTAATTCACCCCTCCACTTT
CASTRTANSPLHF
>TRBV20-1|many|TRBJ2-1|NA
TGCAGTGCTCGACCCTCTCACGGGGCCTACAATGAGCAGTTCTTC
CSARPSHGAYNEQFF
>TRBV11-2|NA|TRBJ2-3|TRBD1
TGTGCCAGCAGCTTGACAGGGTCGACGCAGTATTTT
CASSLTGSTQYF
>TRBV29-1|NA|TRBJ1-2|NA
TGCAGCGTTGAAGATCCTGAGACTGTCTATGGCTACACCTTC
CSVEDPETVYGYTF
>TRBV20-1|few|TRBJ2-1|TRBD1
TGCAGTGCTAGAGACCCCGCCGGGACAGGGGGCTATCAGCAGTTCTTC
CSARDPAGTGGYQQFF
>TRBV29-1|many|TRBJ2-5|NA
TGCAGCGTTGAAGGGGGGGTGGAGACCCAGTACTTC
CSVEGGVETQYF
>TRBV20-1|NA|TRBJ1-4|TRBD1
TGCAGTGCAACCGGGACAGGGAGGGCTAATGAAAAACTGTTTTTT
CSATGTGRANEKLFF
>TRBV6-5|NA|TRBJ2-2|NA
TGTGCCAGCAGTCCCGTAGGGGCGCTTCTAGGGGAGCTGTTTTTT
CASSPVGALLGELFF
>TRBV6-2/TRBV6-3|few|TRBJ2-3|NA
TGTGCCAGCAGCTCGGCGCTGAGATCGGAAGATACGCAGTATTTT
CASSSALRSEDTQYF
>TRBV7-9|few|TRBJ1-2|NA
TGTGCCAGCAGCTTAGCGGCCGTGGGCGGCGGCTACACCTTC
CASSLAAVGGGYTF
>TRBV15|few|TRBJ1-1|NA
TGTGCCACCAGCAAACGGGAGAACACTGAAGCTTTCTTT
CATSKRENTEAFF